This TCR beta chain is from a study of blood T cell repertoires in COVID-19. Overall study context: The United States, Italy and Spain provided the acute and convalescent COVID-19 samples. The analysed material was cDNA or gDNA that came from T cells, B-cell-depleted T cells, or PBMCs.

The germline gives CDR1 SGHRS, CDR2 YFSETQ. The CDR3 sequence is 15 residues long. The J segment lost 3 bases and the V segment lost 4 bases, leaving 5 bases of the junction unmatched. The repertoire was sequenced with immunoSEQ multiplex PCR; TCRdb's copy has only in-frame clones and lacks some. The sample contains 50,000 to 75,000 clones, 91% of which appear only once. J is TRBJ2-1 and V is TRBV5-1, with TRBD1 matching 9 bases. The sequenced sample was peripheral blood. This TCR derives from a human donor in a cohort sampled during active COVID-19. CDR3 sequence: CASSKEGQGYNEQFF. CDR3 bases: TGCGCCAGCAGCAAGGAGGGACAGGGCTACAATGAGCAGTTCTTC.